This T cell receptor beta chain derives from a study of blood T cell repertoires in COVID-19. Across the whole study: The United States, Italy and Spain were the sources of the acute and convalescent COVID-19 samples. T cells, B-cell-depleted T cells, or PBMCs provided the cDNA or gDNA that served as material.

Participants came from some 26 US areas, aged about 18 to 90 years. The method was immunoSEQ multiplex PCR; TCRdb's version includes in-frame clones alone and lacks a portion of them. The sample contains more than 450,000 clones, approximately 86% of which appear only once. The material sequenced was PBMCs or T cells enriched from blood (not recorded which). The receptor comes from a woman aged 18-29 years who had recovered from COVID-19.

The CDR3 here is CASSGGTDYGYTF. In nucleotides, the CDR3 is TGTGCCAGTAGCGGCGGGACAGACTATGGCTACACCTTC. The rearrangement uses TRBV19 and TRBJ1-2, with 7 bases matching TRBD1. With 6 bases clipped from V and 3 bases from J, the junction kept 4 bases outside the gene matches. The CDR3 contains 13 residues. Looked up from germline, CDR1 is LNHDA and CDR2 is SQIVND (reference sequence).